The 29 T cell receptor beta chains below were found in one sample sequenced in a study of T cells in Graves' hyperthyroidism and ophthalmopathy. TCR beta CDR3 sequences were amplified from RNA transcripts. The primer set for the first-round RT-PCR of the TCR CDR3 was HTBI. TCRdb reprocessed the multiplex PCR reads with MiXCR, giving one entry per CDR3 protein. The sample lists about 640,000 distinct CDR3 sequences; 20% were seen once. Sample: blood. These receptors were collected from a young man with Graves' ophthalmopathy.

This rearrangement joins TRBV28 to TRBJ2-2, with 7 bases aligning to TRBD2. The germline CDR1 and CDR2 sequences are MDHEN and SYDVKM. J gave up 8 bases and V 5 bases, and 8 bases lay outside the gene matches. This CDR3 contains 14 residues. Here the CDR3 reads CASSLGTTVGELFF. CDR3 bases: TGTGCCAGCAGTCTCGGGACTACAGTGGGGGAGCTGTTTTTT.

In its sample, this clonotype was seen many times. This chain connects TRBV18 to TRBJ1-1, with 7 nucleotides matching TRBD1. The ends lost 6 bases at V and 1 base at J; junction bases unmatched: 2. The CDR3 totals 13 residues. The germline V gene has CDR1 KGHSH and CDR2 LQKENI. The CDR3 region is CASSRDRNTEAFF. CDR3 DNA: TGTGCCAGCTCCCGGGACAGGAACACTGAAGCTTTCTTT.

This clonotype appeared many times. One end of the junction is discordant with germline, which a read error may explain. The chain employs TRBV5-1 and TRBJ1-1; TRBD1 matches 7 bases. CDR1 is SGHRS and CDR2 is YFSETQ in the germline V gene. The CDR3 covers 11 residues. CDR3 region: CASSLGQEAFF. In nucleotides, the CDR3 is TGTGCCAGCAGCTTGGGACAGGAAGCTTTCTTT.

The chain employs TRBV18 and TRBJ1-3; TRBD1 aligns across 9 bases. J was trimmed by 9 bases and V by 2 bases; bases with no gene match: 17. The CDR3 contains 18 residues. The germline V gene has CDR1 KGHSH and CDR2 LQKENI. Written as DNA, the CDR3 is TGTGCCAGCTCACCAAATCTACAAGGGACAGGGAACAGCGGCACCATATATTTT. This gives the protein CASSPNLQGTGNSGTIYF.

This chain joins TRBV2 and TRBJ1-3, with a possible D match to TRBD1 (5 bases). CDR3 length equals 16 residues. CDR1 and CDR2 (germline): SNHLY, FYNNEI. V gave up 7 bases and J gave up 2 bases, with 18 bases separating them. The CDR3 loop reads CASTVEGTRTGNTIYF. The DNA of the CDR3 is TGTGCCAGCACCGTGGAGGGGACTCGGACTGGAAACACCATATATTTT.

The chain has TRBV10-1 and TRBJ2-1; TRBD2 matches 9 bases. Germline V lookup: CDR1 WNHNN, CDR2 SYGVQD (reference sequence). There are 16 residues in the CDR3. The V gene end was trimmed by 3 bases and the J gene end by 0 bases; junction bases not matched to a gene: 3. The CDR3: CASSEIAGVSYNEQFF. CDR3 nucleotides: TGCGCCAGCAGTGAAATAGCGGGAGTCTCCTACAATGAGCAGTTCTTC.

This clonotype has only a few counts. This chain connects TRBV19 to TRBJ2-1, with a tentative D call TRBD1 (5 bases). V dropped 9 bases and J dropped 0 bases, with 15 bases sitting between them. The CDR3 covers 15 residues. Germline V gene sequence: CDR1 LNHDA, CDR2 SQIVND (reference sequence). The CDR3 nucleotides read TGTGCCAGCCAACTAACCGACAGCTCCTACAATGAGCAGTTCTTC. It encodes CASQLTDSSYNEQFF.

Notes on this clonotype: With a much larger clone just one base away, this may be a read error. The V call is TRBV3-1, the J call TRBJ1-2; 9 bases fit TRBD1. Trimming took 1 base from V and 4 from J; bases not matched to a gene: 1. The CDR3 totals 14 residues. Germline V lookup: CDR1 LGHDT, CDR2 YNNKEL (reference sequence). This CDR3 reads CASSQGTGVYGYTF. The DNA for the CDR3 is TGTGCCAGCAGCCAAGGGACAGGGGTCTATGGCTACACCTTC.

The gene calls are TRBV24-1 and TRBJ2-1; 7 bases are a match to TRBD2. This CDR3 contains 17 residues. The V gene end was trimmed by 5 bases and the J gene end by 1 base; junction bases not matched to a gene: 10. CDR1 and CDR2 (germline): KGHDR, SFDVKD. The CDR3 coding sequence is TGTGCCACCAGTGCCCTGGGGGGAGGGCGGTCCTACAATGAGCAGTTCTTC. Translated, it gives CATSALGGGRSYNEQFF.

The chain recombines TRBV5-1 with TRBJ1-2; D ambiguous. Germline V gene lookup returns CDR1 SGHRS and CDR2 YFSETQ. Trimming shortened V by 3 bases and J by 8 bases, and 14 bases separated the two germline ends. The CDR3 has 13 residues. CDR3 in amino acids: CASSSGPTMGYTF. CDR3 sequence (DNA): TGCGCCAGCAGCTCCGGACCGACCATGGGCTACACCTTC. The full variable domain, completed using reference TRBV5-1 and TRBJ1-2, is KAGVTQTPRYLIKTRGQQVTLSCSPISGHRSVSWYQQTPGQGLQFLFEYFSETQRNKGNFPGRFSGRQFSNSRSEMNVSTLELGDSALYLCASSSGPTMGYTFGSGTRLTVV.

This clonotype was recorded many times. DNA for the CDR3: TGCAGTGCTAGCGGGGACAACACCGGGGAGCTGTTTTTT. This encodes CSASGDNTGELFF. The genes are TRBV20-1 and TRBJ2-2; the D call may be TRBD1 or TRBD2 (5 bases each). Trimming cost V 3 bases and J 2 bases, with 7 bases left between them. The length of the CDR3 is 13 residues. Germline CDR1 is DFQATT and CDR2 is SNEGSKA (reference sequence).

The chain uses TRBV24-1 and TRBJ2-1; 10 nucleotides agree with TRBD2. TRBJ2-7 matches the DNA end more closely, so the J call is doubtful. This CDR3 region has 18 residues. CDR1 and CDR2 (germline): KGHDR, SFDVKD. The CDR3 DNA is TGTGCCACCAGTGATTCTACCGCACTAGCGGGGCTCTACAATGAGCAGTACTTC. Protein product: CATSDSTALAGLYNEQYF.

In its sample, this clonotype was seen many times. This chain joins TRBV18 and TRBJ2-1; D tentatively reads TRBD1 or TRBD2 (5 bases each). The V gene lost 2 bases and the J gene lost 4 bases, with 9 bases spanning the gap. Germline loops: CDR1 KGHSH, CDR2 LQKENI. The CDR3 totals 14 residues. This CDR3 reads CASSPGTDYNEQFF. The CDR3 bases are TGTGCCAGCTCACCAGGGACCGATTACAATGAGCAGTTCTTC.

V and J are TRBV19 and TRBJ1-5; TRBD1 is a possible D gene (6 bases). CDR3 length: 15 residues. Trimming took 8 bases from V and 0 from J, leaving 14 bases between them. Germline CDR1 LNHDA, CDR2 SQIVND (reference sequence). The CDR3 is CASHPGDYSNQPQHF. CDR3 DNA sequence: TGTGCCAGTCACCCAGGGGACTATAGCAATCAGCCCCAGCATTTT. The variable domain in full, completed from reference TRBV19 and TRBJ1-5, reads DGGITQSPKYLFRKEGQNVTLSCEQNLNHDAMYWYRQDPGQGLRLIYYSQIVNDFQKGDIAEGYSVSREKKESFPLTVTSAQKNPTAFYLCASHPGDYSNQPQHFGDGTRLSIL.

This chain connects TRBV18 to TRBJ2-2; D is perhaps TRBD2 (6 bases). The germline V gene encodes CDR1 KGHSH and CDR2 LQKENI. The CDR3 is 15 residues long. V shed 3 bases and J shed 0 bases, with 8 bases lying between them. The CDR3 spells CASSPDYSNTGELFF. DNA for the CDR3: TGTGCCAGCTCACCGGACTATTCGAACACCGGGGAGCTGTTTTTT.

The genes are TRBV19 and TRBJ2-4, with 12 positions matching TRBD2. The CDR3 spans 19 residues. In germline, CDR1 is LNHDA, CDR2 SQIVND (reference sequence). V dropped 3 bases and J dropped 0; count of bases not matched to a gene: 9. CDR3 protein: CASSIVTSGSKLAKNIQYF. CDR3 DNA: TGTGCCAGTAGTATCGTGACTAGCGGGAGTAAATTAGCCAAAAACATTCAGTACTTC.

V gene TRBV27 combines with J gene TRBJ1-6, with a tentative D call TRBD1 (5 bases). Germline-derived CDR1 and CDR2 are MNHEY and SMNVEV (reference sequence). The V end was cut by 5 bases, the J end by 0 bases, with 8 bases between. CDR3 length equals 15 residues. The CDR3 bases are TGTGCCAGCAGTCGGGGGAGCTCCTATAATTCACCCCTCCACTTT. Translation gives CASSRGSSYNSPLHF.

This clonotype was counted a few times. The J gene is TRBJ2-1, the V gene TRBV12-3 or TRBV12-4; D ambiguous. The CDR3 extends over 13 amino acids. V was clipped by 5 bases and J by 10 bases, with 15 bases between them. Here the CDR3 reads CASSLRDRDEQFF. DNA of the CDR3: TGTGCCAGCAGTCTCCGCGATCGTGACGAGCAGTTCTTC.

This clonotype has a handful of counts. This sequence joins TRBV18 and TRBJ1-6; 7 positions match TRBD1. This CDR3 is built from 15 residues. Germline CDR1 reads KGHSH; CDR2 reads LQKENI. Trimming cost V 1 base and J 6 bases; bases outside gene matches: 3. The CDR3, as DNA: TGTGCCAGCTCACCACTTACAGGGGTTAATTCACCCCTCCACTTT. It specifies CASSPLTGVNSPLHF.

This clonotype has just a few counts. The chain recombines TRBV7-9 with TRBJ2-5, with 8 nucleotides matching TRBD2. Germline CDR1 and CDR2: SEHNR and FQNEAQ (reference sequence). The CDR3 has 15 amino acids. V lost 3 bases to trimming and J lost 2 bases; unmatched junction nucleotides: 5. The chain's CDR3 is CASSFGLAQQETQYF. CDR3 DNA sequence: TGTGCCAGCAGCTTCGGACTAGCCCAACAAGAGACCCAGTACTTC.

To note about this clonotype: This may be a read error: a much more frequent sequence differs by one nucleotide. The chain links TRBV28 to TRBJ2-7; 8 bases are shared with TRBD2. Germline CDR1 and CDR2: MDHEN and SYDVKM. The CDR3 has 15 residues. This chain's CDR3 is CAGSSGLVVSYEQYF. The DNA of the CDR3 is TGTGCCGGCAGTTCGGGACTAGTAGTTTCCTACGAGCAGTACTTC.

This clonotype was counted ten times or more. The CDR3 is CASSPGSQGQETQYF. For the CDR3, the DNA is TGTGCCAGCAGTCCCGGGTCGCAAGGGCAAGAGACCCAGTACTTC. This rearrangement joins TRBV28 to TRBJ2-5; no clear D gene. CDR1 is MDHEN, CDR2 SYDVKM, per germline. The ends were cut back, 5 bases at V and 2 bases at J, with 15 bases in the middle. The CDR3 is 15 amino acids.

This clonotype was picked up a small number of times. The chain links TRBV29-1 to TRBJ2-7, with 7 bases fitting TRBD2. The CDR3 runs 13 residues. Trimming cost V 4 bases and J 4 bases; bases outside gene matches: 7. Germline V gives CDR1 SQVTM, CDR2 ANQGSEA. CDR3 residues: CSVGGGSLYEQYF. Here the CDR3 DNA reads TGCAGCGTTGGTGGCGGGAGTCTGTACGAGCAGTACTTC.

This clonotype was detected a few times. The chain uses TRBV28 and TRBJ2-1; no reliable D call. The V end lost 7 bases, the J end lost 9 bases, and 13 bases lay between the germline ends. The CDR3 spans 12 residues. Germline V CDR1 and CDR2: MDHEN, SYDVKM. As DNA, the CDR3 is TGTGCCAGCACCACCGGGCTAGGTGAGCAGTTCTTC. Its protein is CASTTGLGEQFF.

In this sample, this clonotype turned up a few times. The rearrangement uses TRBV6-2 or TRBV6-3 and TRBJ1-5; the match to TRBD1 covers 10 bases. This CDR3 spans 21 amino acids. V was pared by 3 bases and J by 4 bases, with 21 bases of the junction left unmatched. The germline V gene encodes CDR1 MNHEY and CDR2 SVGEGT. CDR3 nucleotide sequence: TGTGCCAGCAGTTATTCTTCCGTCCTCAGCGGGACAGGGGTTTTAAATCAGCCCCAGCATTTT. Translating gives CASSYSSVLSGTGVLNQPQHF.

The chain recombines TRBV7-3 with TRBJ1-6; D is undetermined. The germline CDR1 and CDR2 sequences are SGHTA and FQGTGA. This CDR3 has 8 residues. V shed 8 bases and J shed 14 bases, with 4 bases lying between them. The CDR3 nucleotides read TGTGCCAGCGAGGCCCTCCACTTT. Residues: CASEALHF.

The V and J genes are TRBV20-1 and TRBJ2-2; D not resolved. The length of the CDR3 is 15 residues. CDR1 DFQATT and CDR2 SNEGSKA come from the germline V gene (reference sequence). The V and J ends lost 0 bases and 2 bases respectively, with 10 bases between them. CDR3 bases: TGCAGTGCTAGAGATTGGCTGGAAAACACCGGGGAGCTGTTTTTT. Translated: CSARDWLENTGELFF.

The rearrangement joins TRBV3-1 to TRBJ1-5, with D tentatively TRBD1 (6 bases). The CDR3 length is 13 residues. Trimming pared 5 bases from V and 3 bases from J, leaving 8 bases between. Germline V gene sequence: CDR1 LGHDT, CDR2 YNNKEL (reference sequence). CDR3 nucleotide sequence: TGTGCCAGCAGCTGGACAGTCAATCAGCCCCAGCATTTT. As protein: CASSWTVNQPQHF.

This clonotype was recorded a few times. V gene TRBV27 combines with J gene TRBJ1-2, with D possibly TRBD1 on 5 matching bases. This CDR3 contains 16 residues. V lost 5 bases, J lost 0 bases, and 16 bases lay in between. CDR1 is MNHEY and CDR2 is SMNVEV in the germline V gene (reference sequence). For the CDR3, the DNA is TGTGCCAGCAGTCCCACCCGACAGCTTTCTAACTATGGCTACACCTTC. Its translation: CASSPTRQLSNYGYTF.